This T cell receptor (beta chain) was captured by sequencing in a study of blood T cell repertoires in COVID-19. Whole-study context: From the United States, Italy and Spain came samples of acute and convalescent COVID-19. Sources were T cells, B-cell-depleted T cells, or PBMCs; the material itself was cDNA or gDNA.

V dropped 4 bases and J dropped 0; count of bases not matched to a gene: 3. Germline CDR1 SGHRS, CDR2 YFSETQ. The CDR3 totals 17 residues. Profiled with immunoSEQ multiplex PCR; TCRdb holds only in-frame clones, not every one. The sample comprises around 260,000 clones, about nine tenths of which are singletons, and roughly 3.9% rests with the top ten. The sample taken for sequencing was peripheral blood. The sequence derives from a man aged 55 to 70 who had recovered from COVID-19. The J gene is TRBJ2-5, the V gene TRBV5-1; 16 nucleotides line up with TRBD2. CDR3 nucleotide sequence: TGCGCCAGCAGCATGGGACTAGCGGGGGGGTACCAAGAGACCCAGTACTTC. This encodes CASSMGLAGGYQETQYF.